This is a list of T cell receptor beta chains from one sample in a study of shared clonotypes between healthy human individuals. Repertoires were generated with immunoSEQ multiplex PCR, while TCRdb's copy carries only in-frame clones and drops some. The sample includes a few million clones, approximately 92% seen only once; the top ten take about 0.13%. The specimen sequenced was naive CD4+ T cells sorted from blood. Receptors originate from a man in his late teens or twenties in good health. The CDR3 runs from the conserved cysteine through the conserved F or W. A D gene is named only where the DNA matches it firmly. Only part of the rows carry a size: once, few, many, or a class if the clone is expanded.

cdr3_nt cdr3_aa clone_size j_call d_call v_call cdr3_length
TGTGCCAGCTCACGACAGGAAGGCTACACCTTC CASSRQEGYTF once TRBJ1-2 . TRBV18 11
TGTGCCATCAGTGAGTCAAGTGTCCGGGCGGCGAACACTGAAGCTTTCTTT CAISESSVRAANTEAFF . TRBJ1-1 . TRBV10-3 17
TGTGCCATCAATCGAGCCGGACTAGCGGGTGCCAATGAGCAGTTCTTC CAINRAGLAGANEQFF . TRBJ2-1 TRBD2 TRBV10-3 16
TGTGCCAGCAGCCAGGTAGGAGGACAGAGCTCCTACGAGCAGTACTTC CASSQVGGQSSYEQYF . TRBJ2-7 . TRBV13 16
TGTGCCAGCAGTTTTTCCCAGCCTGGTTGGGCCCAGTACTTC CASSFSQPGWAQYF . TRBJ2-5 . TRBV28 14
TGTGCCAGCAGTTTTATAGGAGGGGCAGATACGCAGTATTTT CASSFIGGADTQYF . TRBJ2-3 . TRBV28 14
TGTGCCAGCAGTGTTGGACAGGGCGGCGATGAGCAGTTCTTC CASSVGQGGDEQFF once TRBJ2-1 TRBD1 TRBV6-1 14
TGTGCTAGTGGTTTGGCTAGCGATACAAACATTCAGTACTTC CASGLASDTNIQYF . TRBJ2-4 . TRBV12-5 14
TGTGCCAGCAGTTTCCGGGGTGGCGGGGGGCTATCGGCAGATACGCAGTATTTT CASSFRGGGGLSADTQYF . TRBJ2-3 TRBD2 TRBV28 18
TGTGCCAGCAGCTTAAGGGAACAGGGAAACATTCAGTACTTC CASSLREQGNIQYF . TRBJ2-4 . TRBV7-6 14
TGTGCCAGCAGCTTGGGCCCTCAAGAGTGGGAAAAACTGTTTTTT CASSLGPQEWEKLFF . TRBJ1-4 . TRBV9 15
TGTGCCAGCAGCCCCCATAGCGGGAGGACTAGCACAGATACGCAGTATTTT CASSPHSGRTSTDTQYF . TRBJ2-3 TRBD2 TRBV7-2 17
TGTGCCAGCAGATCACAGGGTTATTCACCCCTCCACTTT CASRSQGYSPLHF . TRBJ1-6 . TRBV6-5 13
TGTGCCAGTAGTACCTCGGGTGGGCGGCTCTCTGGAAACACCATATATTTT CASSTSGGRLSGNTIYF . TRBJ1-3 . TRBV19 17
TGTGCCAGCTCACCACCCCCTAGCGGGTCCCCGGTGTTTGTTACGCAGTATTTT CASSPPPSGSPVFVTQYF . TRBJ2-3 TRBD2 TRBV18 18
TGTGCCAGCAGTATAACGGGGACAGCGGTCAATCAGCCCCAGCATTTT CASSITGTAVNQPQHF . TRBJ1-5 TRBD1 TRBV27 16
TGCGCCAGCAGTGAGTCCAGTGGGAACTCTGGAAACACCATATATTTT CASSESSGNSGNTIYF . TRBJ1-3 . TRBV10-1 16
TGTGCCAGCAGGGGCTCCCCAAGCACAGATACGCAGTATTTT CASRGSPSTDTQYF . TRBJ2-3 . TRBV7-2 14
TGTGCCTGGAAGGGTGCGAGGGGCTCCTACAATGAGCAGTTCTTC CAWKGARGSYNEQFF once TRBJ2-1 . TRBV30 15
TGTGCCATCAGTGCCCCCGGGGGTGGGAAAGGGGAGCTGTTTTTT CAISAPGGGKGELFF . TRBJ2-2 . TRBV10-3 15
TGTGCCAGCAGTTGGACAGGGGAAGGTCAGCCCCAGCATTTT CASSWTGEGQPQHF . TRBJ1-5 TRBD1 TRBV2 14
TGTGCCAGCAGGTCCACACAAGAGACCCAGTACTTC CASRSTQETQYF once TRBJ2-5 . TRBV5-4 12
TGCGCCAGCAGCCAACTAGCGGGTCTTGTCTCTGGGGCCAACGTCCTGACTTTC CASSQLAGLVSGANVLTF . TRBJ2-6 TRBD2 TRBV4-1 18
TGTGCCAGTAGTCATAATGGGGAGCTGTTTTTT CASSHNGELFF once TRBJ2-2 . TRBV19 11
TGTGCCAGCAGCTTGGGACAGGGGGGGGAAGCTTTCTTT CASSLGQGGEAFF . TRBJ1-1 TRBD1 TRBV5-8 13
TGCGCCAGCAGCGCCCGACTAGCGGGAGGGAGCGAGCAGTACTTC CASSARLAGGSEQYF . TRBJ2-7 TRBD2 TRBV5-1 15
TGTGCCAGCAGCCGACCGCCGGAACTGTTTTTT CASSRPPELFF . TRBJ1-4 . TRBV5-8 11
TGTGCCAGCAGACCGCGGGGGGCAGGGATGAACACTGAAGCTTTCTTT CASRPRGAGMNTEAFF . TRBJ1-1 . TRBV2 16
TGTGCCATAACCTTGGGGCTAGCGGACATAATTACCCCCTACAATGAGCAGTTCTTC CAITLGLADIITPYNEQFF . TRBJ2-1 TRBD2 TRBV9 19
TGTGCCAGCAGCTTGCAGCAAGCGGGAGGGCACCAGTACTTC CASSLQQAGGHQYF once TRBJ2-4 TRBD2 TRBV5-4 14
TGTGCCTGGAGTTTACGCTACTTGTACACCTTC CAWSLRYLYTF . TRBJ1-2 . TRBV30 11
TGTGCCAGTATGCCGGGGGGACAGGGGAAAAAGAGCTATGGCTACACCTTC CASMPGGQGKKSYGYTF . TRBJ1-2 TRBD1 TRBV19 17
TGTGCCAGCAGCTTTTTAACGGGAGCGATCACAGATACGCAGTATTTT CASSFLTGAITDTQYF . TRBJ2-3 . TRBV7-6 16
TGTGCCAGCAGCTTGTCCCACGAGCAGTACTTC CASSLSHEQYF . TRBJ2-7 . TRBV5-4 11
TGCAGCGTTGGTCCAGCAGTCCAAGAGACCCAGTACTTC CSVGPAVQETQYF . TRBJ2-5 . TRBV29-1 13
TGTGCCATCAGTGGAGGGGGACAGGGGACCGGGGAGCTGTTTTTT CAISGGGQGTGELFF . TRBJ2-2 TRBD1 TRBV10-3 15
TGTGCCAGTAGTACGTCAACAGGGGGCTTTCTCGGGGAGCTGTTTTTT CASSTSTGGFLGELFF . TRBJ2-2 TRBD1 TRBV19 16
TGTGCCAGCAGTGAAGCGGGACAGTATGGCTACACCTTC CASSEAGQYGYTF . TRBJ1-2 TRBD1 TRBV2 13
TGTGCCAGCAGTTACTTGCAGGGGCAGTTCTTC CASSYLQGQFF . TRBJ2-1 . TRBV6-5 11
TGTGCCATCAGTGAACGGGACAAAAAGAACACTGAAGCTTTCTTT CAISERDKKNTEAFF . TRBJ1-1 . TRBV10-3 15
TGTGCCAGACAGATCTGGGGGAACACTGAAGCTTTCTTT CARQIWGNTEAFF . TRBJ1-1 . TRBV6-5 13
TGTGCCTGGAGTGTACGCGGACAGACAAACACTGAAGCTTTCTTT CAWSVRGQTNTEAFF . TRBJ1-1 . TRBV30 15
TGCGCCAGCAGCTGGGACCCCTACACAGGGGGAGATGGAAACACCATATATTTT CASSWDPYTGGDGNTIYF . TRBJ1-3 TRBD1 TRBV5-1 18
TGTGCCAGCAGTGAAGGAAACAGGGTTAATGAAAAACTGTTTTTT CASSEGNRVNEKLFF . TRBJ1-4 . TRBV6-4 15
TGTGCCAGCAGCCTCGGACAGCAACTCCCTGAGCAGTACTTC CASSLGQQLPEQYF . TRBJ2-7 . TRBV5-6 14
TGTGCCACCGGGCGAGGGGGCCTCTACGAGCAGTACTTC CATGRGGLYEQYF . TRBJ2-7 TRBD1 TRBV27 13
TGTGCCAGCAGCAAACCCCCCCTGACAGGGGATAGATGCTATGGCTACACCTTC CASSKPPLTGDRCYGYTF . TRBJ1-2 . TRBV21-1 18
TGCGCCAGCAGCCGAGGGGGGGGTACAGACTACGAGCAGTACTTC CASSRGGGTDYEQYF . TRBJ2-7 . TRBV4-1 15
TGTGCCAGCAGCCTGGGACTAGCGGGGGGAGAGACCCAGTACTTC CASSLGLAGGETQYF . TRBJ2-5 TRBD2 TRBV2 15
TGTGCCAGCAGCCTGGGACGGCTCACTGAAGCTTTCTTT CASSLGRLTEAFF . TRBJ1-1 . TRBV7-8 13
TGTGCCAGCAGTTACCAGATCAGGGCGGGCGATAACACCATATATTTT CASSYQIRAGDNTIYF . TRBJ1-3 . TRBV6-6 16
TGCAGCGTTGAAAGAGGAGGGGCAGAGACCCAGTACTTC CSVERGGAETQYF . TRBJ2-5 . TRBV29-1 13
TGTGCCTGGACCCAAAAAGGCCAGGGCGACATGGGCGAGCAGTACTTC CAWTQKGQGDMGEQYF . TRBJ2-7 . TRBV30 16
TGTGCCACCAGCAGAGATCCAGGGGACGAGCAGTACTTC CATSRDPGDEQYF . TRBJ2-7 . TRBV15 13
TGTGCCAGCAGCTTACGGGTAACCCCCTACGAGCAGTACTTC CASSLRVTPYEQYF . TRBJ2-7 . TRBV7-2 14
TGTGCCAGCAGCTTAGGACTAGGAGCCTACAATGAGCAGTTCTTC CASSLGLGAYNEQFF . TRBJ2-1 . TRBV7-2 15
TGTGCCAGCAGCTCGGGACAGATAACAGATACGCAGTATTTT CASSSGQITDTQYF . TRBJ2-3 TRBD1 TRBV5-4 14
TGCAGTGGGACGGGGGACTACGAGCAGTACTTC CSGTGDYEQYF . TRBJ2-7 . TRBV20-1 11